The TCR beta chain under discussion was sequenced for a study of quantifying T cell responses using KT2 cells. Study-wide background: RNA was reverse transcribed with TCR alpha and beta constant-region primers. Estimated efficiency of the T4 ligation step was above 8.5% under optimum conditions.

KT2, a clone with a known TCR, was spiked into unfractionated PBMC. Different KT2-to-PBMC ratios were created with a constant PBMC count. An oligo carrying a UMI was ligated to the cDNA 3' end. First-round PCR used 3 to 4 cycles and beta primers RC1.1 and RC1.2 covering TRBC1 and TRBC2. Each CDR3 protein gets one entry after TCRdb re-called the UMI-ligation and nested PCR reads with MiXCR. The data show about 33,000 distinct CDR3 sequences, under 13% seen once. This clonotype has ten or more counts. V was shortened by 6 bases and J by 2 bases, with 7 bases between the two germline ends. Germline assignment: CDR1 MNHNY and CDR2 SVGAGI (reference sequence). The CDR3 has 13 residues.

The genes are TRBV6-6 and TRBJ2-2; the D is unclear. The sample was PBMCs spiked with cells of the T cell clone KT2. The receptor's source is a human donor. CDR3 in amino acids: CASSPPNTGELFF. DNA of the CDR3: TGTGCCAGCAGCCCCCCCAACACCGGGGAGCTGTTTTTT.